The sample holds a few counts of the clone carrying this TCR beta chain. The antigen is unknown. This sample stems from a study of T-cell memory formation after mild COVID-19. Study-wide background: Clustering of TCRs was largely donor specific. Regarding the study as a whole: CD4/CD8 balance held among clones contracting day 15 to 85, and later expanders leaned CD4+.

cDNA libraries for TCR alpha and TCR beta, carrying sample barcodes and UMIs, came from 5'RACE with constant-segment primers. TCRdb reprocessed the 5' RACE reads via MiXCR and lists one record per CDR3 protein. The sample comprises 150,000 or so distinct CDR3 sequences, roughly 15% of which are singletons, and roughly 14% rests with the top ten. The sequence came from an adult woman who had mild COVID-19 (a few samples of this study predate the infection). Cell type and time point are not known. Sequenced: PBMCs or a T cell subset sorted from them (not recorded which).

The CDR3 spells CASSLEGGRSTDTQYF. CDR3 DNA sequence: TGTGCCAGCAGCTTAGAGGGCGGTAGATCCACAGATACGCAGTATTTT. The chain couples TRBV7-8 to TRBJ2-3; D gene unclear. The germline V gene has CDR1 SGHVS and CDR2 FQNEAQ. Trimming took off 1 base at V and 2 bases at J, with 13 bases between the two ends. The CDR3 totals 16 residues.